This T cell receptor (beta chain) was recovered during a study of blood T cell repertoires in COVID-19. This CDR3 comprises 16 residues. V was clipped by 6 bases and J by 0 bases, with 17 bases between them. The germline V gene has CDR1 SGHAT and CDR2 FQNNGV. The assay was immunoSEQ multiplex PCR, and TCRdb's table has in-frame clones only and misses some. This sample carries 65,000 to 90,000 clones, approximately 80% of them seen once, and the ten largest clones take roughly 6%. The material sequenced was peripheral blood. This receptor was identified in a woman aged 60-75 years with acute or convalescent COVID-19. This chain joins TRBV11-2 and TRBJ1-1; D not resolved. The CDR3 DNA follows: TGTGCCAGCAGAATTAGAGTCGGAGCCCTGAACACTGAAGCTTTCTTT. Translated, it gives CASRIRVGALNTEAFF. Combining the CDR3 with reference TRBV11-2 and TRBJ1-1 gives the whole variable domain EAGVAQSPRYKIIEKRQSVAFWCNPISGHATLYWYQQILGQGPKLLIQFQNNGVVDDSQLPKDRFSAERLKGVDSTLKIQPAKLEDSAVYLCASRIRVGALNTEAFFGQGTRLTVV.